What follows is one TCR beta chain and its context. The data were taken from a study of glioma-infiltrating T cells after dendritic cell vaccination. This CDR3 is built from 16 residues. Losses at the gene ends were 1 base for V and 8 bases for J; bases not matched to a gene: 15. The germline gives CDR1 SQVTM, CDR2 ANQGSEA. Only in-frame clones appear in the TCRdb table, and some are missing; sequencing was by immunoSEQ multiplex PCR. The table records around 83,000 clones, less than 85% of them present only once. Regarding time point: after dendritic cell vaccination, including at tumor progression/relapse. All glioblastoma patients lacked an isocitrate dehydrogenase mutation. PBMC were collected before vaccination, two weeks after the third vaccination, and at progression.

The sequence came from a human donor with glioblastoma. This chain uses TRBV29-1 with TRBJ2-3; TRBD1 matches at 7 bases. Sequenced here: blood, sampled after dendritic cell vaccination. The CDR3 bases are TGCAGCGTTGAAGGGACAGGCGGAGGAGTCTTAGGTACGCAGTATTTT. Encoded protein: CSVEGTGGGVLGTQYF.